These 31 T cell receptor beta chains originate from one sample sequenced in a study of blood T cell repertoires in COVID-19. Some clones are missing from TCRdb's copy, which holds only in-frame ones; the method was immunoSEQ multiplex PCR. The sample includes approximately 99,000 clones, about four fifths of them seen just once. Source material: peripheral blood. All receptors derive from a woman of 80 years or more with active or convalescent COVID-19.

The chain couples TRBV11-2 to TRBJ1-1; the match to TRBD1 covers 7 bases. This CDR3 spans 15 amino acids. V shed 5 bases and J 3 bases; nucleotides not matched to a gene: 9. CDR1 and CDR2 from the germline V gene are SGHAT and FQNNGV. CDR3 residues: CASSLGRGPDTEAFF. CDR3 sequence (DNA): TGTGCCAGCAGCCTCGGGAGGGGGCCGGACACTGAAGCTTTCTTT.

The sample holds one count of this clone. The gene calls are TRBV6-1 and TRBJ2-3, with a tentative D call TRBD2 (6 bases). Between the trimmed V and J ends, which lost 1 base and 2 bases, there was a span of 7 bases. The CDR3 runs 14 residues. Germline loops: CDR1 MNHNS, CDR2 SASEGT. The CDR3 here is CASSEERVTDTQYF. The CDR3, as DNA: TGTGCCAGCAGTGAAGAGCGGGTCACAGATACGCAGTATTTT.

V gene TRBV6-6 combines with J gene TRBJ2-3, with a weak D call TRBD2 (6 bases). This CDR3 comprises 14 residues. Trimming shortened V by 4 bases and J by 6 bases, and 14 bases separated the two germline ends. CDR1 MNHNY and CDR2 SVGAGI come from the germline V gene (reference sequence). The CDR3 coding sequence is TGTGCCAGCAGTTTTGCCAGGGAGGTGGATACGCAGTATTTT. Translation: CASSFAREVDTQYF.

This clone was counted once. The chain employs TRBV7-2 and TRBJ1-5; TRBD1 matches 10 bases. The J segment lost 6 bases and the V segment lost 4 bases, leaving 9 bases of the junction unmatched. Looked up from germline, CDR1 is SGHTA and CDR2 is FQGNSA. The CDR3 runs 16 residues. The CDR3 sequence: CASSSIDRGHGQPQHF. The DNA of the CDR3 is TGTGCCAGCAGCTCGATCGACAGGGGGCACGGTCAGCCCCAGCATTTT. The variable domain in full, with the rest retrieved from reference TRBV7-2 and TRBJ1-5, is GAGVSQSPSNKVTEKGKDVELRCDPISGHTALYWYRQSLGQGLEFLIYFQGNSAPDKSGLPSDRFSAERTGGSVSTLTIQRTQQEDSAVYLCASSSIDRGHGQPQHFGDGTRLSIL.

The chain joins TRBV6-6 to TRBJ2-3; 13 nucleotides line up with TRBD2. CDR3 size: 18 residues. V shed 5 bases, J shed 3 bases, and the junction held 11 bases outside the gene matches. Germline CDR1 is MNHNY and CDR2 is SVGAGI (reference sequence). The CDR3 spells CASSLKRTSGSRTDTQYF. The CDR3 DNA follows: TGTGCCAGCAGTCTCAAGAGGACTAGCGGGAGTCGGACAGATACGCAGTATTTT.

The chain recombines TRBV15 with TRBJ1-1, with D perhaps matching TRBD1 (5 bases). The germline gives CDR1 LNHNV, CDR2 YYDKDF (reference sequence). The CDR3 has 14 residues. The V end was cut by 5 bases, the J end by 1 base, with 11 bases between. The CDR3 sequence: CATSQGEWNTEAFF. The CDR3 region has the DNA TGTGCCACCAGCCAGGGTGAATGGAACACTGAAGCTTTCTTT.

The chain employs TRBV15 and TRBJ1-2; a possible D gene is TRBD1 (5 bases). Trimming removed 5 bases from V and 7 bases from J, with 17 bases in between. The CDR3 loop spans 14 amino acids. Germline assignment: CDR1 LNHNV and CDR2 YYDKDF (reference sequence). CDR3 in DNA: TGTGCCACCAGCTCAGACAGTCAGGTGGTTGGCTACACCTTC. Its translation is CATSSDSQVVGYTF.

The genes are TRBV18 and TRBJ1-6; 8 positions agree with TRBD1. V shed 1 base and J 3 bases; nucleotides not matched to a gene: 2. Germline V lookup: CDR1 KGHSH, CDR2 LQKENI. The CDR3 contains 16 residues. CDR3 in DNA: TGTGCCAGCTCACCACGCGGACAGGGCTATAATTCACCCCTCCACTTT. Encoded protein: CASSPRGQGYNSPLHF.

The chain has TRBV9 and TRBJ2-1; the match to TRBD1 covers 8 bases. With 1 base clipped from V and 8 bases from J, the junction kept 17 bases outside the gene matches. Per the germline V gene, CDR1 is SGDLS and CDR2 is YYNGEE. There are 18 residues in the CDR3. The chain's CDR3 is CASSVSLFRQGNGDEQFF. In nucleotides, the CDR3 is TGTGCCAGCAGCGTATCTCTATTCCGACAGGGGAACGGCGATGAGCAGTTCTTC.

This clone has only a few counts. This chain uses TRBV12-3 or TRBV12-4 with TRBJ2-1; D gene ambiguous. V dropped 3 bases and J dropped 15 bases, with 18 bases sitting between them. This CDR3 is 13 amino acids long. This CDR3 reads CASSLRLEMPSFF. CDR3 DNA: TGTGCCAGCAGTTTGAGGCTAGAAATGCCCTCGTTCTTC.

This clone appeared a single time. J is TRBJ1-1 and V is TRBV5-1, with 7 bases fitting TRBD1. The germline gives CDR1 SGHRS, CDR2 YFSETQ. With V trimmed by 4 bases and J by 5 bases, 5 bases remained unmatched. CDR3 size: 13 residues. Written as DNA, the CDR3 is TGCGCCAGCAGCCAACAGGGGAGAACTGAAGCTTTCTTT. This codes for CASSQQGRTEAFF.

The chain has TRBV6-2 or TRBV6-3 and TRBJ2-1, with D maybe TRBD2 (6 bases). Trimming removed 5 bases from V and 6 bases from J, with 14 bases in between. The CDR3 is made up of 14 amino acids. The germline gives CDR1 MNHEY, CDR2 SVGEGT. The CDR3 here is CASSPGLEGNEQFF. The CDR3 DNA is TGTGCCAGCAGTCCCGGACTGGAGGGCAATGAGCAGTTCTTC.

The V and J genes are TRBV21-1 and TRBJ2-4; the table calls TRBD2, which could not be checked here. TRBV21-1 is a known pseudogene. This CDR3 is built from 17 residues. In nucleotides, the CDR3 is TGTGCCAGCAGCACCATCCGGAGGGTTCTAGCCAAAAACATTCAGTACTTC. Translation: CASSTIRRVLAKNIQYF.

The chain couples TRBV5-1 to TRBJ2-5; 15 nucleotides line up with TRBD2. Germline lookup yields CDR1 SGHRS and CDR2 YFSETQ. V shed 4 bases, J shed 4 bases, and the junction held 14 bases outside the gene matches. This CDR3 has 19 amino acids. CDR3 coding DNA: TGCGCCAGCAGCCAAGGGACTAGCGGGAGGCCCAGGGTGGGAGAGACCCAGTACTTC. Its translation is CASSQGTSGRPRVGETQYF. Based on the CDR3 plus reference TRBV5-1 and TRBJ2-5, the full variable domain is KAGVTQTPRYLIKTRGQQVTLSCSPISGHRSVSWYQQTPGQGLQFLFEYFSETQRNKGNFPGRFSGRQFSNSRSEMNVSTLELGDSALYLCASSQGTSGRPRVGETQYFGPGTRLLVL.

CDR3 loop: CSASPQPGVYNEQFF. The CDR3 DNA follows: TGCAGTGCTAGTCCGCAGCCGGGGGTGTACAATGAGCAGTTCTTC. This chain links TRBV20-1 with TRBJ2-1; TRBD2 is a possible D gene (6 bases). CDR3 size: 15 residues. The V end was cut by 3 bases, the J end by 4 bases, with 16 bases between. Germline lookup yields CDR1 DFQATT and CDR2 SNEGSKA (reference sequence).

The gene calls are TRBV7-9 and TRBJ1-4, with D unresolved. The CDR3 length is 14 residues. Germline values: CDR1 SEHNR, CDR2 FQNEAQ (reference sequence). V was shortened by 5 bases and J by 5 bases, with 12 bases between the two germline ends. The CDR3 DNA is TGTGCCAGCAGCCCCGACGGCGGGAATGAAAAACTGTTTTTT. It codes for CASSPDGGNEKLFF.

As regards this clone: One end of the junction is discordant with germline, which a read error may explain. The chain links TRBV5-1 to TRBJ2-5, with TRBD2 identical over 9 bases. The germline CDR1 and CDR2 sequences are SGHRS and YFSETQ. The CDR3 covers 14 residues. The CDR3 is CASSLASGEETQYF. The DNA of the CDR3 is TGTGCCAGCAGCTTGGCTAGCGGGGAAGAGACCCAGTACTTC.

The chain has TRBV30 and TRBJ1-6; maybe TRBD1 (5 bases). The CDR3 spans 15 residues. CDR1 is GTSNPN and CDR2 is SVGIG in the germline V gene (reference sequence). V gave up 3 bases and J gave up 5 bases, with 14 bases separating them. The CDR3 DNA sequence: TGTGCCTGGAGGGGAAGGGGCTTGAATAATTCACCCCTCCACTTT. Its protein is CAWRGRGLNNSPLHF.

This clone occurred many times. The rearrangement links TRBV6-6 to TRBJ2-7; D gene ambiguous. This CDR3 spans 12 amino acids. The germline V and J ends were trimmed by 0 bases and 7 bases, with 7 bases remaining between them. Germline V gene lookup returns CDR1 MNHNY and CDR2 SVGAGI (reference sequence). The CDR3 sequence: CASSYSLTEQYF. The CDR3 DNA follows: TGTGCCAGCAGTTACTCTTTGACAGAGCAGTACTTC.

CDR3 sequence (DNA): TGTGCCAGCAGTCCCAGGGGAAGTGAAAAACTGTTTTTT. It specifies CASSPRGSEKLFF. The chain has TRBV6-5 and TRBJ1-4; tentative D call: TRBD1 (6 bases). Germline V gene lookup returns CDR1 MNHEY and CDR2 SVGAGI. CDR3 length: 13 residues. The germline V and J ends were trimmed by 5 bases and 7 bases, with 11 bases remaining between them.

This chain connects TRBV6-1 to TRBJ2-3, with 8 bases fitting TRBD2. This CDR3 is built from 15 residues. Trimming at V came to 3 bases and at J to 0 bases, leaving 2 bases not matched to a gene. CDR1 is MNHNS and CDR2 is SASEGT in the germline V gene. The DNA of the CDR3 is TGTGCCAGCAGTGATGTAGCGGGAAGCACAGATACGCAGTATTTT. Translation: CASSDVAGSTDTQYF.

The sample holds one count of this clone. This is likely a read error, given that the CDR3 carries no conserved phenylalanine or tryptophan at its end. It is unclear where the CDR3 begins or ends on the DNA, so no DNA is shown, and the CDR3 is as TCRdb lists it. CDR3 amino acids: CASSEARTHDRSRV. The chain combines TRBV2 with TRBJ1-2. Germline values: CDR1 SNHLY, CDR2 FYNNEI. A total of 14 residues make up the CDR3, ends included.

This clone was seen a single time. The chain recombines TRBV5-1 with TRBJ2-7; TRBD1 aligns across 8 bases. This CDR3 is built from 16 residues. V lost 4 bases to trimming and J lost 0 bases; unmatched junction nucleotides: 9. CDR1 is SGHRS, CDR2 YFSETQ, per germline. The chain's CDR3 is CASSGGTGFSSYEQYF. The CDR3 DNA is TGCGCCAGCAGCGGGGGGACAGGTTTTAGCTCCTACGAGCAGTACTTC.

The chain couples TRBV13 to TRBJ2-3; D might be TRBD2 (5 bases). Germline CDR1 is PRHDT and CDR2 is FYEKMQ (reference sequence). CDR3 size: 13 residues. V lost 3 bases to trimming and J lost 9 bases, with 13 bases between them. This chain's CDR3 is CASSFRRDATQYF. CDR3 in DNA: TGTGCCAGCAGCTTTCGCCGGGATGCCACGCAGTATTTT.

The rearrangement uses TRBV7-2 and TRBJ2-3, with 8 bases fitting TRBD2. The CDR3 is 16 amino acids. In germline, CDR1 is SGHTA, CDR2 FQGNSA. The ends lost 5 bases at V and 3 bases at J; junction bases unmatched: 10. CDR3 coding DNA: TGTGCCAGCAGCATCTGGGGGGCGGGAGGTACAGATACGCAGTATTTT. Translation: CASSIWGAGGTDTQYF.

The genes are TRBV28 and TRBJ2-7, with 11 bases matching TRBD2. Per the germline V gene, CDR1 is MDHEN and CDR2 is SYDVKM. V lost 6 bases to trimming and J lost 4 bases; unmatched junction nucleotides: 5. CDR3 length: 14 residues. CDR3 sequence: CASSATSGSYEQYF. CDR3 coding DNA: TGTGCCAGCAGCGCCACTAGCGGGAGTTACGAGCAGTACTTC.

The V call is TRBV6-5, the J call TRBJ1-5, with D possibly TRBD1 on 6 matching bases. CDR1 and CDR2 from the germline V gene are MNHEY and SVGAGI. The CDR3 is 15 amino acids. Trimming shortened V by 10 bases and J by 12 bases, and 28 bases separated the two germline ends. The CDR3 DNA is TGTGCCACTCAAGCTGGGGGGGCAGGATGGGAGCACCAGCATTTT. It encodes CATQAGGAGWEHQHF.

This chain links TRBV30 with TRBJ2-5; 8 bases fit TRBD1. The CDR3 length is 12 residues. The germline V gene encodes CDR1 GTSNPN and CDR2 SVGIG (reference sequence). Trimming removed 5 bases from V and 2 bases from J; junction bases left unmatched: 1. The chain's CDR3 is CAWQGAQETQYF. The CDR3 region has the DNA TGTGCCTGGCAGGGGGCACAAGAGACCCAGTACTTC.

The chain carries TRBV5-5 and TRBJ2-7, with a possible D match to TRBD1 (6 bases). The germline V gene encodes CDR1 SGHKS and CDR2 YYEKEE (reference sequence). Trimming shortened V by 0 bases and J by 0 bases, and 10 bases separated the two germline ends. CDR3 size: 15 residues. CDR3 residues: CASSLDGQLSYEQYF. CDR3 DNA sequence: TGTGCCAGCAGCTTGGACGGACAGCTCTCCTACGAGCAGTACTTC.

The CDR3 DNA is TGTGCCAGTAGTATATGGGGGACCGCGACAGGGTTCGGTCAGCCCCAGCATTTT. Translating gives CASSIWGTATGFGQPQHF. The chain has TRBV19 and TRBJ1-5; 7 nucleotides align to TRBD1. Per the germline V gene, CDR1 is LNHDA and CDR2 is SQIVND (reference sequence). With 2 bases clipped from V and 6 bases from J, the junction kept 16 bases outside the gene matches. The CDR3 runs to 18 residues.

Worth noting for this clone: The junction shows a germline mismatch at one end, possibly a read error. The chain carries TRBV5-1 and TRBJ2-1; D gene uncertain. CDR3 length: 12 residues. Germline loops: CDR1 SGHRS, CDR2 YFSETQ. The CDR3 sequence is CASSLTSNEQFF. CDR3 sequence (DNA): TGTGCCAGCAGCTTGACTTCAAATGAGCAGTTCTTC. The full variable domain, in which reference TRBV5-1 and TRBJ2-1 provide the parts outside the CDR3, is KAGVTQTPRYLIKTRGQQVTLSCSPISGHRSVSWYQQTPGQGLQFLFEYFSETQRNKGNFPGRFSGRQFSNSRSEMNVSTLELGDSALYLCASSLTSNEQFFGPGTRLTVL.